The 26 T cell receptor beta chains listed next were all sequenced from one sample in a study of blood T cell repertoires in COVID-19. The table came from immunoSEQ multiplex PCR; TCRdb's copy has only in-frame clones and leaves some out. Among hundreds of thousands of clones, approximately 90% were seen once, and the ten largest hold about 4.2%. Sequencing used peripheral blood. All receptors derive from a man in his forties with acute or convalescent COVID-19.

The chain carries TRBV9 and TRBJ1-1; no reliable D call. Trimming pared 1 base from V and 2 bases from J, leaving 6 bases between. Per germline, CDR1 SGDLS and CDR2 YYNGEE. The CDR3 totals 13 residues. The CDR3 DNA reads TGTGCCAGCAGCGTACTCCGTAACACTGAAGCTTTCTTT. Protein product: CASSVLRNTEAFF.

The V call is TRBV2, the J call TRBJ1-6, with D possibly being TRBD1 (6 bases). This CDR3 contains 14 residues. Germline lookup yields CDR1 SNHLY and CDR2 FYNNEI. The V end was cut by 7 bases, the J end by 10 bases, with 17 bases between. CDR3 DNA: TGTGCCAGCATAGGGGGTCAATCGGGGTCACCCCTCCACTTT. This codes for CASIGGQSGSPLHF.

The chain links TRBV5-1 to TRBJ2-1, with D perhaps TRBD2 (5 bases). This CDR3 region has 14 residues. Germline V gene data show CDR1 as SGHRS and CDR2 as YFSETQ. The V and J ends lost 3 bases and 4 bases respectively, with 11 bases between them. This CDR3 is CASSYGGEYNEQFF. CDR3 sequence (DNA): TGCGCCAGCAGCTATGGTGGGGAGTACAATGAGCAGTTCTTC.

The genes are TRBV30 and TRBJ2-6, with D uncertain. Deletions cut 4 bases from V and 3 bases from J, with 25 bases between. The CDR3 has 19 residues. The germline V gene encodes CDR1 GTSNPN and CDR2 SVGIG (reference sequence). CDR3 DNA: TGTGCCTGGATCTCGGCACCGTCCAGGCGTCAGGATGGGGCCAACGTCCTGACTTTC. Protein sequence: CAWISAPSRRQDGANVLTF.

The chain joins TRBV9 to TRBJ2-7; D unclear. Germline CDR1 SGDLS, CDR2 YYNGEE. This CDR3 has 13 amino acids. V was trimmed by 3 bases and J by 4 bases, leaving 11 bases between them. The CDR3 sequence: CASSGRGEYEQYF. The DNA for the CDR3 is TGTGCCAGCAGCGGCCGCGGCGAGTACGAGCAGTACTTC.

This clone was detected only once. This sequence joins TRBV5-1 and TRBJ2-7; TRBD1 is a possible D gene (6 bases). The CDR3 runs 13 residues. Germline V CDR1 and CDR2: SGHRS, YFSETQ. Trimming stripped 4 bases from V and 0 bases from J, with 8 bases between. The CDR3 reads CASSPDSSYEQYF. The CDR3 bases are TGCGCCAGCAGCCCGGACAGCTCCTACGAGCAGTACTTC.

The rearrangement joins TRBV19 to TRBJ1-6; 8 nucleotides agree with TRBD1. With V trimmed by 4 bases and J by 5 bases, 1 base remained unmatched. The CDR3 is 14 amino acids. Germline V CDR1 and CDR2: LNHDA, SQIVND (reference sequence). CDR3 sequence reads: CASSKQGDNSPLHF. CDR3 nucleotide sequence: TGTGCCAGTAGTAAACAGGGGGATAATTCACCCCTCCACTTT.

The chain links TRBV4-2 to TRBJ2-7; possibly TRBD2 for D (7 bases). The germline CDR1 and CDR2 sequences are LGHNA and YNFKEQ. This CDR3 region has 16 residues. V shed 4 bases and J shed 1 base, with 17 bases lying between them. CDR3 nucleotides: TGTGCCAGCAGCCCAGACGTCGGGGGGCAATCCTACGAGCAGTACTTC. It codes for CASSPDVGGQSYEQYF.

The table lists this clone with a count of one. The chain links TRBV6-1 to TRBJ2-2; D not resolved. Germline V CDR1 and CDR2: MNHNS, SASEGT. V lost 2 bases, J lost 7 bases, and 8 bases lay in between. The CDR3 length is 13 residues. The CDR3 DNA follows: TGTGCCAGCAGTGAACGTCGCTACGGGGAGCTGTTTTTT. This gives the protein CASSERRYGELFF.

V gene TRBV27 combines with J gene TRBJ2-7; TRBD1 agrees at 9 bases. This CDR3 region has 14 residues. In germline, CDR1 is MNHEY, CDR2 SMNVEV (reference sequence). V was pared by 4 bases and J by 3 bases, with 4 bases of the junction left unmatched. The CDR3 DNA reads TGTGCCAGCAGTTCTGGGACAGGGCTCTACGAGCAGTACTTC. Amino acid sequence: CASSSGTGLYEQYF.

This chain uses TRBV19 with TRBJ1-4, with 9 bases matching TRBD1. The CDR3 contains 13 residues. Per the germline V gene, CDR1 is LNHDA and CDR2 is SQIVND (reference sequence). CDR3 amino acids: CASTGGEREKLFF. CDR3 nucleotides: TGTGCTTCTACAGGGGGCGAAAGGGAAAAACTGTTTTTT.

This clone was detected once. This sequence joins TRBV6-1 and TRBJ2-7, with 7 bases identical to TRBD1. CDR3 length: 16 amino acids. Unmatched junction bases numbered 8, after V lost 1 base and J lost 2 bases. Per germline, CDR1 MNHNS and CDR2 SASEGT. In DNA form, the CDR3 reads TGTGCCAGCAGTGAAGTCCCGACAGGGTCAACCTACGAGCAGTACTTC. Translation: CASSEVPTGSTYEQYF.

This clone came up a few times. This chain joins TRBV15 and TRBJ1-6; tentatively, D is TRBD1 (5 bases). The V and J ends lost 4 bases and 7 bases respectively, with 26 bases between them. Per the germline V gene, CDR1 is LNHNV and CDR2 is YYDKDF (reference sequence). CDR3 length: 19 residues. For the CDR3, the DNA is TGTGCCACCAGCATCAGCCTTTCGACAGACAACTGGCGGAATTCACCCCTCCACTTT. Translating it yields CATSISLSTDNWRNSPLHF.

This clone was observed a single time. The gene calls are TRBV7-3 and TRBJ1-5; maybe TRBD1 (6 bases). With 1 base removed from V and 6 bases from J, the gap between germline ends came to 13 bases. This CDR3 comprises 15 residues. Germline V CDR1 and CDR2: SGHTA, FQGTGA. This chain's CDR3 is CASSLRGGDGQPQHF. DNA for the CDR3: TGTGCCAGCAGCTTAAGAGGGGGGGACGGTCAGCCCCAGCATTTT.

V gene TRBV19 combines with J gene TRBJ1-5, with 9 bases fitting TRBD1. Germline V gives CDR1 LNHDA, CDR2 SQIVND (reference sequence). This CDR3 contains 14 residues. The V gene end was trimmed by 9 bases and the J gene end by 6 bases; junction bases not matched to a gene: 9. The CDR3 loop reads CASSRDRDFQPQHF. In DNA, the CDR3 is TGTGCCAGCTCCCGGGACAGGGATTTTCAGCCCCAGCATTTT.

Note on this clone: The sample carries other DNA sequences with the same CDR3. CDR3 sequence (DNA): TGTGCCAGCAGCTTCTCCTACGGGGGACCCTACGAGCAGTACTTC. Amino acids: CASSFSYGGPYEQYF. The genes are TRBV5-6 and TRBJ2-7; weak D call: TRBD2 (6 bases). The V gene lost 2 bases and the J gene lost 2 bases, with 14 bases spanning the gap. Per germline, CDR1 SGHDT and CDR2 YYEEEE. The CDR3 sequence is 15 residues long.

Regarding this clone: This is likely a read error, given that the CDR3 carries no conserved phenylalanine or tryptophan at its end. V gene TRBV5-1 combines with J gene TRBJ1-3; tentatively, D is TRBD1 (5 bases). The germline V gene encodes CDR1 SGHRS and CDR2 YFSETQ. The CDR3 length is 15 residues. V dropped 4 bases and J dropped 4 bases, with 15 bases sitting between them. CDR3: CASSPGGTEGNTIYL. The DNA of the CDR3 is TGCGCCAGCAGCCCCGGGGGGACCGAGGGAAACACCATATATTTG.

V gene TRBV27 combines with J gene TRBJ2-1; no reliable D call. CDR1 and CDR2 (germline): MNHEY, SMNVEV (reference sequence). The CDR3 is 16 residues long. V dropped 3 bases and J dropped 1 base, with 13 bases sitting between them. The CDR3 region has the DNA TGTGCCAGCAGTTTGGGTGGGCCTCTATCCTACAATGAGCAGTTCTTC. Its translation is CASSLGGPLSYNEQFF.

The table lists this clone with a count of one. The genes are TRBV9 and TRBJ1-2; D ambiguous. V was trimmed by 1 base and J by 3 bases, leaving 10 bases between them. Germline assignment: CDR1 SGDLS and CDR2 YYNGEE. The CDR3 contains 14 residues. The chain's CDR3 is CASSVIVGDYGYTF. The CDR3, as DNA: TGTGCCAGCAGCGTAATCGTCGGGGACTATGGCTACACCTTC.

This sequence joins TRBV6-2 or TRBV6-3 and TRBJ1-1, with D maybe TRBD1 (5 bases). Germline values: CDR1 MNHEY, CDR2 SVGEGT. The CDR3 loop spans 16 amino acids. V was cut by 6 bases and J by 1 base, with 18 bases left in between. This CDR3 is CASSPLTAGGNTEAFF. CDR3 bases: TGTGCCAGCAGCCCCCTAACCGCGGGGGGGAACACTGAAGCTTTCTTT.

This clone was counted once. V and J are TRBV18 and TRBJ2-2; D possibly corresponds to TRBD2 (6 bases). The CDR3 consists of 16 residues. With 2 bases removed from V and 0 bases from J, the gap between germline ends came to 10 bases. Germline loops: CDR1 KGHSH, CDR2 LQKENI. CDR3 region: CASSPNGGTNTGELFF. CDR3 nucleotides: TGTGCCAGCTCACCAAACGGGGGAACGAACACCGGGGAGCTGTTTTTT.

This chain connects TRBV25-1 to TRBJ2-1; TRBD2 matches at 8 bases. This CDR3 contains 14 residues. V shed 8 bases and J 7 bases; nucleotides not matched to a gene: 10. Germline CDR1 and CDR2: MGHDK and SYGVNS. CDR3 bases: TGTGCCAGCTCTGAACCCGGGACTAGGAATGAGCAGTTCTTC. This encodes CASSEPGTRNEQFF.

This clone was recorded only once. The J gene is TRBJ2-3, the V gene TRBV5-1; 9 bases map to TRBD1. V dropped 5 bases and J dropped 0; count of bases not matched to a gene: 4. There are 15 residues in the CDR3. CDR1 and CDR2 (germline): SGHRS, YFSETQ. The DNA for the CDR3 is TGCGCCAGCAGTTCCGGGACAGGGAGCACAGATACGCAGTATTTT. It codes for CASSSGTGSTDTQYF.

The rearrangement joins TRBV11-2 to TRBJ2-1; no definite D call. Germline V gives CDR1 SGHAT, CDR2 FQNNGV. The germline V and J ends were trimmed by 6 bases and 6 bases, with 9 bases remaining between them. This CDR3 spans 12 amino acids. CDR3 sequence (DNA): TGTGCCAGCAGAACCGAGGTCAATGAGCAGTTCTTC. Residues: CASRTEVNEQFF.

This clone was observed a few times. The DNA of the CDR3 is TGCGCCAGCAGTGAGCTGGGGAGCTCTGGAAACACCATATATTTT. Translating gives CASSELGSSGNTIYF. The chain uses TRBV10-2 and TRBJ1-3; D remains unclear. CDR1 and CDR2 from the germline V gene are WSHSY and SAAADI. Trimming removed 2 bases from V and 0 bases from J, with 8 bases in between. This CDR3 comprises 15 residues.

The V gene is TRBV27, the J gene TRBJ2-7; no clear D. Trimming left V 8 bases short and J 0 bases short, with 14 bases between. Germline CDR1 MNHEY, CDR2 SMNVEV (reference sequence). This CDR3 has 14 amino acids. In nucleotides, the CDR3 is TGTGCCAGCGGCCCCCTGGTGTCCTCCTACGAGCAGTACTTC. This sequence encodes CASGPLVSSYEQYF.